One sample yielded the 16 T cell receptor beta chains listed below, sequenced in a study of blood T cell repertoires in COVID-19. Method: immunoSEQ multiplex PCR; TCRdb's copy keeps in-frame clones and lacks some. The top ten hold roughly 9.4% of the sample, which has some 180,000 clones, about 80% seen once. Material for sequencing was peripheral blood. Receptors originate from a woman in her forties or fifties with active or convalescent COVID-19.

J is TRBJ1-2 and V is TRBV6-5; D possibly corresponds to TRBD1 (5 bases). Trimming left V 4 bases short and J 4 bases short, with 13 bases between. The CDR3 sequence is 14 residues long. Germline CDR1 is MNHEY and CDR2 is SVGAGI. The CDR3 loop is CASSWGGSSYGYTF. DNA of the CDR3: TGTGCCAGCAGTTGGGGGGGGTCCTCCTATGGCTACACCTTC.

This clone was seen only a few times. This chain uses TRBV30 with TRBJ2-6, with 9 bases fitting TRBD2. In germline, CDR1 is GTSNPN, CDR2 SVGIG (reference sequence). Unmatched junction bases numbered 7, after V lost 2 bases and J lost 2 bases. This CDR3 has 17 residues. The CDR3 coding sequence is TGTGCCTGGAGTCGCGGGAGGGCCTCCCCTGGGGCCAACGTCCTGACTTTC. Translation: CAWSRGRASPGANVLTF.

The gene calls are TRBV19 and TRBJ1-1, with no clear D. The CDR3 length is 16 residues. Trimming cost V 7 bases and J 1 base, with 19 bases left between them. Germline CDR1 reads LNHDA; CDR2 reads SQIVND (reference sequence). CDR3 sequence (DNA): TGTGCCAGTATCCGTTGGGCATTCACATCGAACACTGAAGCTTTCTTT. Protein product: CASIRWAFTSNTEAFF.

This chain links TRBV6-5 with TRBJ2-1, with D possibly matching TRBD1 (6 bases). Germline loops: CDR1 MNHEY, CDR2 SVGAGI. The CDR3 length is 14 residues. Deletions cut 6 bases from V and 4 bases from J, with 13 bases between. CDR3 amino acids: CASRVAGEYNEQFF. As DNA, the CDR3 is TGTGCCAGCAGGGTGGCAGGGGAATACAATGAGCAGTTCTTC.

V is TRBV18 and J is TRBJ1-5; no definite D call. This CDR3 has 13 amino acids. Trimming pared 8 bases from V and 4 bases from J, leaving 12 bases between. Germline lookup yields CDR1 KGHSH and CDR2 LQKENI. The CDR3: CASQNHKNQPQHF. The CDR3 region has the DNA TGTGCCAGCCAAAATCACAAGAATCAGCCCCAGCATTTT.

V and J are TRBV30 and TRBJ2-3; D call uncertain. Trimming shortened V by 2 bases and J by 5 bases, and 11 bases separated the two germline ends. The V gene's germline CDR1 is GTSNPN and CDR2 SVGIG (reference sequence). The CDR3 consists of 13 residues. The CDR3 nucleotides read TGTGCCTGGAGTCGTCTAGTTGGAGATACGCAGTATTTT. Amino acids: CAWSRLVGDTQYF.

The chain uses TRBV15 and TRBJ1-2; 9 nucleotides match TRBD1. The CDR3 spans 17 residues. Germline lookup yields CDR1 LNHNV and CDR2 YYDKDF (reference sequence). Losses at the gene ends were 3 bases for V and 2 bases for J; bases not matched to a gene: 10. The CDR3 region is CATSSPQGAGANYGYTF. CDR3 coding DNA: TGTGCCACCAGCAGTCCACAGGGGGCAGGCGCAAACTATGGCTACACCTTC. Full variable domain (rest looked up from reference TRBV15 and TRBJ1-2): DAMVIQNPRYQVTQFGKPVTLSCSQTLNHNVMYWYQQKSSQAPKLLFHYYDKDFNNEADTPDNFQSRRPNTSFCFLDIRSPGLGDTAMYLCATSSPQGAGANYGYTFGSGTRLTVV.

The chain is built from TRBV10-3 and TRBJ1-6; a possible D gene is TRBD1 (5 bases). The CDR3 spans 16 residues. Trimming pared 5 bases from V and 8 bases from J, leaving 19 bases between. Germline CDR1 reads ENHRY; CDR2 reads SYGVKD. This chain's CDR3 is CAISPGGMGADSPLHF. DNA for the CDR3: TGTGCCATCAGTCCTGGGGGGATGGGAGCGGATTCACCCCTCCACTTT.

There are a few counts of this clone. DNA of the CDR3: TGTGCCAGCAGCCTCGGGGGTGATCAGCCCCAGCATTTT. Its protein product is CASSLGGDQPQHF. The chain combines TRBV4-2 with TRBJ1-5; D may be TRBD1 (5 bases). The ends were cut back, 4 bases at V and 5 bases at J, with 9 bases in the middle. Germline V lookup: CDR1 LGHNA, CDR2 YNFKEQ. The CDR3 sequence is 13 residues long.

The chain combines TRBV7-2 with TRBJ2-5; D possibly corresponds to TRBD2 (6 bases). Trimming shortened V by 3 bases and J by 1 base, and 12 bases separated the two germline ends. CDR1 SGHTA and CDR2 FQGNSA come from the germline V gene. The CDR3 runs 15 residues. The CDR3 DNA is TGTGCCAGCAGCTTCAGTAGCGGTTCCCAAGAGACCCAGTACTTC. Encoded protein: CASSFSSGSQETQYF. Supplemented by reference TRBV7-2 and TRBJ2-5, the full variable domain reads GAGVSQSPSNKVTEKGKDVELRCDPISGHTALYWYRQSLGQGLEFLIYFQGNSAPDKSGLPSDRFSAERTGGSVSTLTIQRTQQEDSAVYLCASSFSSGSQETQYFGPGTRLLVL.

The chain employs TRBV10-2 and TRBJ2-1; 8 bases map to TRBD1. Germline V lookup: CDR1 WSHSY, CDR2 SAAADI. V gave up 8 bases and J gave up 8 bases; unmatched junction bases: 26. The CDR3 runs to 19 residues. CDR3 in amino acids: CASSGPARGGQGARDEQFF. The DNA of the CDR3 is TGCGCCAGCTCCGGCCCTGCGAGGGGTGGACAGGGTGCGAGGGATGAGCAGTTCTTC.

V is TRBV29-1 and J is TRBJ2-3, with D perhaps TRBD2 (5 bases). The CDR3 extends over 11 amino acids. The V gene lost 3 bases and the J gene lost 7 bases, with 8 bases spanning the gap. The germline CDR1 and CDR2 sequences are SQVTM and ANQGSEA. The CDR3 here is CSVDRGNTQYF. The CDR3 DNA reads TGCAGCGTTGACCGGGGAAATACGCAGTATTTT.

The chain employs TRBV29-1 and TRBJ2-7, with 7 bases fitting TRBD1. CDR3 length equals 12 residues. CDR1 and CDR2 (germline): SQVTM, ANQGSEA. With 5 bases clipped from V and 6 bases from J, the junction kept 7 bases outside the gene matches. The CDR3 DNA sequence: TGCAGCGTTCGGCAGGGGGTGGGCGAGCAGTACTTC. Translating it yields CSVRQGVGEQYF.

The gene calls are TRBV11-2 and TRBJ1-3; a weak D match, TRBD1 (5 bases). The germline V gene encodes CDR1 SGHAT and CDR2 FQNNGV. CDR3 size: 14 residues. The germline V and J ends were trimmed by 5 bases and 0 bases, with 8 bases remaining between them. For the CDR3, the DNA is TGTGCCAGCAGCCGACAGATCTCTGGAAACACCATATATTTT. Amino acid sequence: CASSRQISGNTIYF.

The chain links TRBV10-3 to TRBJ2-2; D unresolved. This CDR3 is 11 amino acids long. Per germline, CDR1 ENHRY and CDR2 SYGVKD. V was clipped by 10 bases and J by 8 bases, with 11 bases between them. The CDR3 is CANKGEGELFF. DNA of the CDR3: TGTGCCAATAAAGGAGAGGGGGAGCTGTTTTTT.

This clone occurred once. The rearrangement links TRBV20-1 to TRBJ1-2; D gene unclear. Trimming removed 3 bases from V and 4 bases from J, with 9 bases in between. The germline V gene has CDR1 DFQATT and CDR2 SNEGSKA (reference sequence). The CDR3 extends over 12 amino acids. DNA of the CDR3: TGCAGTGCTAGTAATAGTCCCTATGGCTACACCTTC. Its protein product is CSASNSPYGYTF.